The clone carrying this T cell receptor (beta chain) appeared many times. The target antigen is unknown. Next came a second PCR, run for about 6 to 12 cycles, which used a sample-barcoded 5' primer along with a J-beta primer mix. Each CDR3 protein gets one entry after TCRdb re-called the 5' RACE reads with MiXCR. The sample consists of more than 550,000 distinct CDR3 sequences, about 20% of them appearing once. The data belong to a study of blood T cells in healthy people across ages. Overall study findings and caveats: The percentage of naive T cells correlated strongly with TCR beta diversity.

Sequences were obtained from blood. The TCR sequence derives from an older man in good health.

The CDR3 sequence: CSARGSGANVLTF. The CDR3 nucleotides are TGCAGTGCACGGGGGAGTGGGGCCAACGTCCTGACTTTC. The chain links TRBV20-1 to TRBJ2-6, with D maybe TRBD2 (6 bases). Looked up from germline, CDR1 is DFQATT and CDR2 is SNEGSKA (reference sequence). The ends were cut back, 6 bases at V and 3 bases at J, with 9 bases in the middle. The CDR3 length is 13 residues.